The TCR beta chain under discussion was sequenced for a study of cytomegalovirus exposure and HLA in healthy donors. PCR primers comprised 60 Vbeta and 13 Jbeta primers. The table came from immunoSEQ multiplex PCR; TCRdb's copy has only in-frame clones and leaves some out. The table has approximately 140,000 clones, 80% seen once. Looked up from germline, CDR1 is SGHDN and CDR2 is FVKESK. V was clipped by 4 bases and J by 0 bases, with 4 bases between them. This CDR3 is built from 13 residues. To note about this clone: The same CDR3 arises from other DNA sequences in this sample as well.

The sequence came from a woman in her 40s in good health and CMV-seronegative. Sequenced: PBMCs. This chain uses TRBV14 with TRBJ1-3; D is unresolved. The DNA for the CDR3 is TGTGCCAGCAGCCTCAACTCTGGAAACACCATATATTTT. The encoded protein is CASSLNSGNTIYF.